Listed here is a single T cell receptor (beta chain). The target antigen is unknown. The CDR3 totals 15 residues. Trimming removed 6 bases from V and 1 base from J; junction bases left unmatched: 8. The sample comes from a study of T cell repertoires in cytomegalovirus infection. Whole-study context: CMV infection together with matching HLA type was indicated by public TCR beta signatures.

Study-wide findings and caveats: Ex vivo responses were dominated by HLA-C-restricted CMV-specific TCR beta clonotypes.

MiXCR, applied by TCRdb to the reads, yields one record per CDR3 protein. The sample records about 920,000 distinct CDR3 sequences, roughly 31% being singletons. The sequence was collected from a human donor in good health (CMV status not recorded). Some clones in this sample may be carry-over from other donors' samples. The chain is built from TRBV12-3 or TRBV12-4 and TRBJ2-5, with 7 bases fitting TRBD2. Sequencing used cultured CD8+ T cells from PBMCs, obtained from culture after CMV antigen stimulation. The CDR3 region is CASSPRGVGQETQYF. Written as DNA, the CDR3 is TGTGCCAGCAGCCCCCGGGGGGTCGGCCAAGAGACCCAGTACTTC.